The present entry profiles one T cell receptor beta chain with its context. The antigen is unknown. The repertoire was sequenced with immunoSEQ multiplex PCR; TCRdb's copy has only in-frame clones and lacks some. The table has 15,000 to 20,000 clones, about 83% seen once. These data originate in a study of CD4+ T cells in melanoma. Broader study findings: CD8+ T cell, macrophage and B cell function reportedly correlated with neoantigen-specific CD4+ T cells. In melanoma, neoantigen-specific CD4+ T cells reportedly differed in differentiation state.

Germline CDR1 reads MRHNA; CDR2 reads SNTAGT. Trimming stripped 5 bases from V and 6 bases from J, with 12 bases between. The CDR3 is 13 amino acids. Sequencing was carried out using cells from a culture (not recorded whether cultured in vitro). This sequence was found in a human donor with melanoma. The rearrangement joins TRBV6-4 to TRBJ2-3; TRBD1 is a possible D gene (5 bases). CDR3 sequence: CASSRREGDTQYF. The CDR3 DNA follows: TGTGCCAGCAGTCGCAGGGAAGGGGATACGCAGTATTTT.